This is a list of T cell receptor beta chains from one sample in a study of T cell repertoires in cytomegalovirus infection. TCRdb recomputed calls from the reads with MiXCR, one row per CDR3 protein. The sample includes just under 550,000 distinct CDR3 sequences, around a quarter of them seen just once. The sequenced material came from PBMCs. The receptors originated from a human donor in good health (CMV status not recorded). Some clones in this sample may be carry-over from other donors' samples. The CDR3 runs from the conserved cysteine through the conserved F or W. The D gene is left open where the match is weak. A row's size may be missing; if present it is once, few, many or a size class.

D gene	clone size	V gene	J gene	CDR3 DNA	CDR3 protein
-	many	TRBV6-5	TRBJ2-5	TGTGCCAGCAGTTACTCACGGGAGACGGAAGAGACCCAGTACTTC	CASSYSRETEETQYF
TRBD1	-	TRBV7-9	TRBJ2-1	TGTGCCAGCAGGCCCCGACAGGGCCCTACCAATGAGCAGTTCTTC	CASRPRQGPTNEQFF
-	-	TRBV28	TRBJ2-5	TGTGCCAGCAGTTCGGACCGGCGCCAAGAGACCCAGTACTTC	CASSSDRRQETQYF
TRBD2	-	TRBV6-2/TRBV6-3	TRBJ2-7	TGTGCCAGCCAATTGGGTCGCGGGAGTGTCTCCTACGAGCAGTACTTC	CASQLGRGSVSYEQYF
-	-	TRBV7-3	TRBJ2-5	TGTGCCAGCAGCGGTAGAGATAAAGAGACCCAGTACTTC	CASSGRDKETQYF
TRBD1	many	TRBV7-9	TRBJ1-1	TGTGCCAGCAGCTTACGACAGGGGAGGGGTGGGGCTGAAGCTTTCTTT	CASSLRQGRGGAEAFF
TRBD1	-	TRBV7-9	TRBJ2-7	TGTGCCAGCAGGCGGGGAGTGGGACAGGCAATCTACGAGCAGTACTTC	CASRRGVGQAIYEQYF
TRBD1	few	TRBV4-1	TRBJ2-1	TGCGCCAGCAGCCAAGAAGGATACGGGACAGGCTACAATGAGCAGTTCTTC	CASSQEGYGTGYNEQFF
TRBD1	few	TRBV20-1	TRBJ1-5	TGCAGTGCTAGAGGGGACAGGGGGCAGCCCCAGCATTTT	CSARGDRGQPQHF
-	-	TRBV2	TRBJ2-1	TGTGCCAGCAGTGAAAGGGTGGGATTCAACAATGAGCAGTTCTTC	CASSERVGFNNEQFF
-	-	TRBV6-6	TRBJ2-3	TGTGCCAGCAGTTACAGGGAGACCTCAGATACGCAGTATTTT	CASSYRETSDTQYF